This record covers a single T cell receptor (beta chain). What it recognizes is unknown. Assay used: immunoSEQ multiplex PCR; TCRdb lists only in-frame clones, some missing. The sample carries more than 150,000 clones, almost 95% recorded once. These data belong to a study of T cell responses to AZD1222 COVID-19 vaccine. Across the whole study: Doses given second, at about 4 or about 12 weeks, were pooled. Study findings and constraints: Regions 160-218 and 743-854 held dominance among vaccine-associated CD4 TCRs, which spanned spike.

The sequence was collected from an adult in good health. Sequenced here: peripheral blood, sampled on day 0 of AZD1222 vaccination.

The CDR3 spells CASSYSSPNRETQYF. CDR3 DNA: TGTGCCAGCAGTTACTCTTCGCCCAATCGAGAGACCCAGTACTTC. V gene TRBV6-5 combines with J gene TRBJ2-5; D gene unclear. Germline V lookup: CDR1 MNHEY, CDR2 SVGAGI. V lost 0 bases and J 4 bases, leaving 12 bases between the germline ends. There are 15 residues in the CDR3.